The 3 T cell receptor beta chains reported below all come from one sample, sequenced in a study of blood T cell repertoires in COVID-19. TCRdb's copy holds only in-frame clones and misses some; the assay was immunoSEQ multiplex PCR. The sample holds around 300,000 clones; more than 80% are singletons and the top ten take roughly 6%. Material: peripheral blood. These receptors all come from a woman in her forties or fifties with COVID-19, enrolled during active disease.

This sequence joins TRBV12-3 or TRBV12-4 and TRBJ1-1; D not resolved. The CDR3 consists of 12 residues. Deletions cut 5 bases from V and 7 bases from J, with 11 bases between. CDR3 amino acids: CASSPGGIEAFF. The CDR3 DNA follows: TGTGCCAGCAGTCCAGGTGGTATTGAAGCTTTCTTT.

V and J are TRBV5-1 and TRBJ2-3, with 9 bases aligning to TRBD2. Per germline, CDR1 SGHRS and CDR2 YFSETQ. The CDR3 has 19 residues. The junction had 19 bases not matched to a gene; V was cut back by 4 bases and J by 4 bases. CDR3 in amino acids: CASSPQAGTRGRGSDTQYF. The CDR3 region has the DNA TGCGCCAGCAGCCCCCAGGCCGGGACTCGCGGGAGGGGTTCAGATACGCAGTATTTT.

Here the CDR3 DNA reads TGTGCCAGCAGTGAAGCGCGGACAGATACGCAGTATTTT. It yields the protein CASSEARTDTQYF. V gene TRBV6-1 combines with J gene TRBJ2-3; D uncertain. The CDR3 loop spans 13 amino acids. Germline CDR1 reads MNHNS; CDR2 reads SASEGT. V was pared by 0 bases and J by 3 bases, with 4 bases between.